One sample yielded the 24 T cell receptor beta chains listed below, sequenced in a study of CD8+CD57+ T cells in acquired aplastic anemia. Investigators profiled TCR beta VDJ and CDR3 from genomic DNA template. MiXCR was run by TCRdb on the reads, yielding one entry per CDR3 protein. The profile shows around 200,000 distinct CDR3 sequences, roughly 60% of them singletons. Patients selected for sequencing had displayed CD8+CD57+ cell expansion by flow cytometry. Sequenced input: sorted CD4+, CD8+, or CD8+CD57+ T cells (not recorded which) from PBMCs. The receptors were gathered from a human donor with aplastic anemia.

The chain joins TRBV7-2 to TRBJ2-7; D remains ambiguous. This CDR3 has 15 residues. Germline loops: CDR1 SGHTA, CDR2 FQGNSA. The germline V and J ends were trimmed by 4 bases and 2 bases, with 15 bases remaining between them. The CDR3 region is CASSSQTGSAYEQYF. The DNA of the CDR3 is TGTGCCAGCAGCTCGCAGACGGGTTCCGCCTACGAGCAGTACTTC.

This clonotype appeared a few times. The chain has TRBV2 and TRBJ2-1; unclear D gene. Germline V CDR1 and CDR2: SNHLY, FYNNEI. The CDR3 loop spans 12 amino acids. Deletions cut 4 bases from V and 4 bases from J, with 5 bases between. The CDR3 sequence: CASSVRYNEQFF. For the CDR3, the DNA is TGTGCCAGCAGTGTCAGGTACAATGAGCAGTTCTTC. The variable domain in full, completed from reference TRBV2 and TRBJ2-1, reads EPEVTQTPSHQVTQMGQEVILRCVPISNHLYFYWYRQILGQKVEFLVSFYNNEISEKSEIFDDQFSVERPDGSNFTLKIRSTKLEDSAMYFCASSVRYNEQFFGPGTRLTVL.

The chain recombines TRBV7-2 with TRBJ2-5; 10 positions agree with TRBD1. Germline V CDR1 and CDR2: SGHTA, FQGNSA. Trimming took 4 bases from V and 2 from J; bases not matched to a gene: 10. This CDR3 is 17 amino acids long. CDR3 bases: TGTGCCAGCAGCTCATTCACGAGGACAGGGGGACAAGAGACCCAGTACTTC. Its protein product is CASSSFTRTGGQETQYF.

The chain uses TRBV19 and TRBJ2-2, with TRBD1 matching 9 bases. The CDR3 is made up of 17 amino acids. Unmatched junction bases numbered 9, after V lost 6 bases and J lost 1 base. Germline CDR1 is LNHDA and CDR2 is SQIVND (reference sequence). The CDR3 DNA sequence: TGTGCCAGTAGCCGGACAGGGGTTGGTTGGAACACCGGGGAGCTGTTTTTT. As protein: CASSRTGVGWNTGELFF. Combining the CDR3 with reference TRBV19 and TRBJ2-2 gives the whole variable domain DGGITQSPKYLFRKEGQNVTLSCEQNLNHDAMYWYRQDPGQGLRLIYYSQIVNDFQKGDIAEGYSVSREKKESFPLTVTSAQKNPTAFYLCASSRTGVGWNTGELFFGEGSRLTVL.

This chain links TRBV9 with TRBJ1-4; D is undetermined. Germline CDR1 is SGDLS and CDR2 is YYNGEE. Trimming stripped 0 bases from V and 7 bases from J, with 16 bases between. The CDR3 runs 16 residues. This CDR3 is CASSVGPERRGEKLFF. CDR3 coding DNA: TGTGCCAGCAGCGTAGGTCCGGAGAGGCGGGGTGAAAAACTGTTTTTT.

The chain couples TRBV6-1 to TRBJ2-3; D remains unclear. Germline CDR1 and CDR2: MNHNS and SASEGT. V was cut by 11 bases and J by 0 bases, with 12 bases left in between. CDR3 length: 13 amino acids. CDR3 loop: CARGEDSTDTQYF. The CDR3 DNA reads as TGTGCCCGAGGCGAGGATAGCACAGATACGCAGTATTTT.

This clonotype has only a few counts. The chain employs TRBV24-1 and TRBJ2-5, with TRBD2 identical over 10 bases. The germline gives CDR1 KGHDR, CDR2 SFDVKD. CDR3 length equals 15 residues. The trim removed 4 bases at V and 4 bases at J, leaving 5 bases unmatched. The CDR3 DNA reads TGTGCCACCAGTGACAGCGGGGGGGTAGGAGAGACCCAGTACTTC. Translated, it gives CATSDSGGVGETQYF.

CDR3 amino acids: CASSLSASRQETQYF. CDR3 coding DNA: TGTGCCAGCAGCTTATCGGCGAGCAGACAAGAGACCCAGTACTTC. J is TRBJ2-5 and V is TRBV7-9; D is unresolved. The CDR3 contains 15 residues. The germline V gene encodes CDR1 SEHNR and CDR2 FQNEAQ (reference sequence). Trimming removed 2 bases at V and 2 bases at J, with 12 bases between.

This rearrangement joins TRBV5-1 to TRBJ2-5; 11 bases are a match to TRBD2. Germline CDR1 reads SGHRS; CDR2 reads YFSETQ. The CDR3 is 16 amino acids. Trimming removed 4 bases from V and 1 base from J; junction bases left unmatched: 6. The CDR3, as DNA: TGCGCCAGCAGCATATCCGGGACTAGCGGCCAAGAGACCCAGTACTTC. The encoded protein is CASSISGTSGQETQYF.

The rearrangement uses TRBV9 and TRBJ1-1; no clear D gene. This CDR3 has 13 amino acids. V shed 3 bases and J shed 1 base, with 7 bases lying between them. CDR1 and CDR2 (germline): SGDLS, YYNGEE. The CDR3 DNA reads as TGTGCCAGCAGCGCGACGGGGAACACTGAAGCTTTCTTT. This codes for CASSATGNTEAFF.

Of note for this clonotype: A much larger clone lies a single base off, so this may be a read error. The J gene is TRBJ2-3, the V gene TRBV7-2, with D unclear. There are 14 residues in the CDR3. Trimming removed 3 bases at V and 5 bases at J, with 12 bases between. Per germline, CDR1 SGHTA and CDR2 FQGNSA. Here the CDR3 DNA reads TGTGCCAGCAGCTTTGTCCCAGACGGAGATACGCAGTATTTT. Protein: CASSFVPDGDTQYF.

This clonotype was observed a handful of times. This chain uses TRBV5-1 with TRBJ2-7, with 14 bases aligning to TRBD2. Germline V CDR1 and CDR2: SGHRS, YFSETQ. The CDR3 totals 16 residues. Trimming cost V 0 bases and J 6 bases; bases outside gene matches: 5. The CDR3 sequence is CASSLVGLAGASEQYF. CDR3 in DNA: TGCGCCAGCAGCTTGGTGGGACTAGCGGGAGCGAGCGAGCAGTACTTC.

This sequence joins TRBV19 and TRBJ1-5, with D perhaps TRBD1 (5 bases). Per germline, CDR1 LNHDA and CDR2 SQIVND (reference sequence). CDR3 length: 14 residues. Deletions cut 5 bases from V and 7 bases from J, with 15 bases between. CDR3 in amino acids: CASSYRQERQPQHF. CDR3 nucleotide sequence: TGTGCCAGTAGTTACAGGCAAGAGAGACAGCCCCAGCATTTT. Looking up the rest from reference TRBV19 and TRBJ1-5 gives the full variable domain: DGGITQSPKYLFRKEGQNVTLSCEQNLNHDAMYWYRQDPGQGLRLIYYSQIVNDFQKGDIAEGYSVSREKKESFPLTVTSAQKNPTAFYLCASSYRQERQPQHFGDGTRLSIL.

Of note for this clonotype: Just one base apart from a much larger clone, this may be a read error. The gene calls are TRBV5-6 and TRBJ2-7; 8 bases are a match to TRBD1. CDR1 and CDR2 from the germline V gene are SGHDT and YYEEEE. V shed 8 bases and J 6 bases; nucleotides not matched to a gene: 13. CDR3 length equals 14 residues. CDR3 coding DNA: TGTGCCAGTAGTCTCGCCAGGGGGCCCTTCGAGCAGTACTTC. Translated, it gives CASSLARGPFEQYF.

The sample holds a few counts of this clonotype. This chain connects TRBV24-1 to TRBJ1-1; perhaps TRBD1 as D (6 bases). The V gene's germline CDR1 is KGHDR and CDR2 SFDVKD. Trimming left V 2 bases short and J 6 bases short, with 15 bases between. CDR3 size: 15 residues. CDR3 sequence: CATSDSRGAYPEAFF. In DNA, the CDR3 is TGTGCCACCAGTGATTCTCGGGGGGCTTATCCTGAAGCTTTCTTT.

V and J are TRBV15 and TRBJ2-7; D ambiguous. V lost 1 base, J lost 7 bases, and 8 bases lay in between. The germline V gene encodes CDR1 LNHNV and CDR2 YYDKDF (reference sequence). The CDR3 runs 12 residues. This CDR3 reads CATSRGGLEQYF. The CDR3 DNA is TGTGCCACCAGCAGAGGGGGATTGGAGCAGTACTTC.

As regards this clonotype: The final CDR3 position lacks the conserved phenylalanine or tryptophan, pointing to a likely read error. The chain is built from TRBV3-1 and TRBJ2-7, with D tentatively TRBD2 (5 bases). Deletions cut 4 bases from V and 9 bases from J, with 13 bases between. Germline V gene lookup returns CDR1 LGHDT and CDR2 YNNKEL (reference sequence). There are 12 residues in the CDR3. CDR3 region: CASSLEGGWQYL. The CDR3 DNA sequence: TGTGCCAGCAGCCTTGAAGGCGGGTGGCAGTACTTA.

A note on this clonotype: The missing conserved phenylalanine or tryptophan at the end of this CDR3 makes a read error likely. This rearrangement joins TRBV29-1 to TRBJ2-7; no clear D gene. The germline V gene encodes CDR1 SQVTM and CDR2 ANQGSEA. Between the trimmed V and J ends, which lost 3 bases and 1 base, there was a span of 7 bases. There are 12 residues in the CDR3. The CDR3, as DNA: TGCAGCGTTGAGGTCGGGTCCTACGAGCAGTACTAC. Translating it yields CSVEVGSYEQYY.

J is TRBJ2-5 and V is TRBV7-2, with D tentatively TRBD1 (5 bases). Trimming removed 0 bases from V and 5 bases from J, with 10 bases in between. The CDR3 consists of 14 residues. Germline values: CDR1 SGHTA, CDR2 FQGNSA. CDR3 amino acids: CASSLASQAETQYF. CDR3 in DNA: TGTGCCAGCAGCTTAGCTTCACAGGCGGAGACCCAGTACTTC.

This clonotype was counted a few times. The V gene is TRBV10-2, the J gene TRBJ2-7, with D uncertain. The CDR3 covers 11 residues. Per the germline V gene, CDR1 is WSHSY and CDR2 is SAAADI. Trimming removed 2 bases from V and 5 bases from J, with 4 bases in between. The CDR3 sequence: CASSEAHEQYF. CDR3 sequence (DNA): TGCGCCAGCAGTGAGGCCCACGAGCAGTACTTC.

The chain is built from TRBV7-2 and TRBJ2-7; 8 bases fit TRBD1. This CDR3 is built from 15 residues. V shed 3 bases, J shed 0 bases, and the junction held 4 bases outside the gene matches. Germline V gene data show CDR1 as SGHTA and CDR2 as FQGNSA. The CDR3 protein is CASSLGTGHSYEQYF. In DNA form, the CDR3 reads TGTGCCAGCAGCTTGGGGACAGGACACTCCTACGAGCAGTACTTC.

The rearrangement links TRBV7-8 to TRBJ1-3; the D is unclear. The CDR3 extends over 14 amino acids. V was pared by 6 bases and J by 0 bases, with 9 bases between. Germline CDR1 is SGHVS and CDR2 is FQNEAQ. CDR3 DNA sequence: TGTGCCAGCAGAGAGCTAGTCTCTGGAAACACCATATATTTT. It codes for CASRELVSGNTIYF. Looking up the rest from reference TRBV7-8 and TRBJ1-3 gives the full variable domain: GAGVSQSPRYKVAKRGQDVALRCDPISGHVSLFWYQQALGQGPEFLTYFQNEAQLDKSGLPSDRFFAERPEGSVSTLKIQRTQQEDSAVYLCASRELVSGNTIYFGEGSWLTVV.

This clonotype was counted between two and nine times. The rearrangement joins TRBV7-9 to TRBJ2-2; 8 positions match TRBD1. The CDR3 has 19 amino acids. CDR1 and CDR2 from the germline V gene are SEHNR and FQNEAQ (reference sequence). The J segment lost 0 bases and the V segment lost 1 base, leaving 10 bases of the junction unmatched. CDR3 sequence reads: CASSLGSQGAFSNTGELFF. The CDR3 DNA sequence: TGTGCCAGCAGCTTAGGATCGCAGGGGGCTTTCTCGAACACCGGGGAGCTGTTTTTT.

The rearrangement links TRBV7-9 to TRBJ1-6; no definite D call. Trimming shortened V by 5 bases and J by 9 bases, and 20 bases separated the two germline ends. This CDR3 spans 16 amino acids. Germline V gives CDR1 SEHNR, CDR2 FQNEAQ (reference sequence). CDR3 sequence: CASSPLSEANVSPLHF. The DNA of the CDR3 is TGTGCCAGCAGCCCCCTTTCTGAAGCCAATGTTTCACCCCTCCACTTT.